Each of the 26 T cell receptor gamma chains below was sequenced from the same sample in a study of intestinal T cells in coeliac disease. LymphoTrack primers amplified TRG sequences from about 200 ng of biopsy DNA. TCRdb re-called the multiplex PCR reads using CATT. The repertoire holds around 400 gamma-chain clones, roughly 54% seen once, with approximately 42% in the top ten. For each case, the template was genomic DNA from ten roughly 4.6-µm formalin-fixed paraffin-embedded scrolls. Sample: a duodenal biopsy. The receptors originated from a human donor who served as a control with a normal duodenal biopsy, not a healthy volunteer.

This chain joins TRGV3 and TRGJ1 or TRGJ2. V lost 0 bases to trimming and J lost 13 bases; unmatched junction nucleotides: 12. This CDR3 has 13 amino acids. The germline V gene has CDR1 VTNTFY and CDR2 YDVSTARD (reference sequence). As DNA, the CDR3 is TGTGCCACCTGGGACAGGCGAGGTATAAGAAAACTCTTT. Its translation is CATWDRRGIRKLF.

In its sample, this clone is large (0.1 to 1%). The CDR3 sequence: CAPGMSVYYKKLF. As DNA, the CDR3 is TGTGCACCTGGGATGAGCGTTTATTATAAGAAACTCTTT. The rearrangement joins TRGV8 to TRGJ1 or TRGJ2. This CDR3 spans 13 amino acids. Germline CDR1 VENAVY, CDR2 YDSYNSRV.

This clone was seen only once. This chain links TRGV5 with TRGJ1 or TRGJ2. Germline V gene lookup returns CDR1 VINAFY and CDR2 YDVSNSKD. The V gene end was trimmed by 6 bases and the J gene end by 9 bases; junction bases not matched to a gene: 8. This CDR3 is built from 11 residues. The CDR3 DNA sequence: TGTGCCACCTGGACCGAGGGTAAGAAACTCTTT. This codes for CATWTEGKKLF.

This chain connects TRGV2 to TRGJP1. The V gene end was trimmed by 0 bases and the J gene end by 7 bases; junction bases not matched to a gene: 29. The CDR3 extends over 22 amino acids. From germline, CDR1 is EGSNGY and CDR2 YDSYNSKV. CDR3 amino acids: CATWDGRFRPPTLEPLGWFKIF. CDR3 bases: TGTGCCACCTGGGACGGGCGTTTTAGACCCCCAACTCTAGAACCACTTGGTTGGTTCAAGATATTT.

This clone is labeled hyperexpanded (1% or more). This chain connects TRGV10 to TRGJ1 or TRGJ2. TRGV10 falls under the ORF class, with uncertain function. Trimming removed 8 bases from V and 0 bases from J; junction bases left unmatched: 8. The CDR3 length is 14 residues. CDR3 loop: CAAWAKLNYYKKLF. Here the CDR3 DNA reads TGTGCTGCGTGGGCCAAACTGAATTATTATAAGAAACTCTTT.

As concerns this clone: A read error likely explains this, since a far larger clone differs by one base. Other nucleotide sequences in the sample specify the same CDR3. The J gene is TRGJ1 or TRGJ2, the V gene TRGV9. Per germline, CDR1 GITISATS and CDR2 ISYDGTV (reference sequence). This CDR3 has 13 residues. This chain's CDR3 is CALWEVFYYKKLF. In DNA form, the CDR3 reads TGCGCCTTGTGGGAGGTGTTTTATTATAAGAAACTCTTT.

This clone was counted a few times. The chain combines TRGV4 with TRGJ1 or TRGJ2. V was clipped by 5 bases and J by 10 bases; unmatched bases: 8. CDR1 and CDR2 from the germline V gene are EGSTGY and YDSYTSSV. This CDR3 comprises 11 residues. The CDR3, as DNA: TGTGCCACCTGGGGACGGGCCAAGAAACTCTTT. This encodes CATWGRAKKLF.

The rearrangement uses TRGV2 and TRGJ1 or TRGJ2. CDR1 is EGSNGY, CDR2 YDSYNSKV, per germline. V gave up 2 bases and J gave up 10 bases; unmatched junction bases: 14. The CDR3 sequence is 14 residues long. CDR3 residues: CATWDVFFKGKKLF. The DNA for the CDR3 is TGTGCCACCTGGGACGTTTTCTTTAAGGGGAAGAAACTCTTT.

As for this clone: For this DNA, TCRdb reports the protein of a much larger clone, which diverges at residue 4, most likely from a read error; the protein presented here is translated directly from the DNA. This chain links TRGV4 with TRGJ1 or TRGJ2. The CDR3 runs to 19 residues. Per germline, CDR1 EGSTGY and CDR2 YDSYTSSV. CDR3 nucleotide sequence: TGTGCCACCCGGGATGGGATACCTAGCCTAGGGCGGAATTATTATAAGAAACTCTTT. The encoded protein is CATRDGIPSLGRNYYKKLF.

The rearrangement links TRGV10 to TRGJ1 or TRGJ2. TRGV10 is recorded as an ORF, its role being uncertain. After removal of 8 bases from V and 10 bases from J, the junction contained 15 bases not matched to a gene. The CDR3 consists of 13 residues. The CDR3 spells CAAWDWDIIKKLF. CDR3 DNA sequence: TGTGCTGCGTGGGATTGGGATATTATAAAGAAACTCTTT.

The CDR3 coding sequence is TGTGCCACCTGGGACAGGCGACCGAAACTCTTT. It is translated as CATWDRRPKLF. The chain links TRGV5 to TRGJ1 or TRGJ2. Germline V lookup: CDR1 VINAFY, CDR2 YDVSNSKD. This CDR3 contains 11 residues. The junction had 5 bases not matched to a gene; V was cut back by 0 bases and J by 12 bases.

This chain connects TRGV10 to TRGJP1. Being an ORF, TRGV10 has a function that is uncertain. Trimming took 8 bases from V and 12 from J; bases not matched to a gene: 13. This CDR3 comprises 13 residues. The CDR3 loop is CAAWDKITGFKIF. CDR3 bases: TGTGCTGCGTGGGACAAAATTACGGGGTTCAAGATATTT.

This clone was seen only a few times. Just one base apart from a much larger clone, this may be a read error. V gene TRGV8 combines with J gene TRGJP2. Germline CDR1 is VENAVY and CDR2 is YDSYNSRV. The CDR3 consists of 17 residues. CDR3 amino acids: CATWDKGEYSSDWTKTF. In DNA, the CDR3 is TGTGCCACCTGGGATAAGGGGGAATATAGTAGTGATTGGACCAAGACGTTT.

The V and J genes are TRGV2 and TRGJP2. V dropped 0 bases and J dropped 10; count of bases not matched to a gene: 11. The V gene's germline CDR1 is EGSNGY and CDR2 YDSYNSKV. The CDR3 extends over 15 amino acids. CDR3 region: CATWDGRSVSWIKTF. The CDR3 DNA is TGTGCCACCTGGGACGGGCGGTCAGTGAGTTGGATCAAGACGTTT.

Concerning this clone itself: The protein in TCRdb stems from a much larger clone and differs at residues 7 and 8 from this DNA's translation, likely a read error; here the protein is translated from the DNA. The V gene is TRGV2, the J gene TRGJP2. The ends lost 0 bases at V and 2 bases at J; junction bases unmatched: 3. The germline gives CDR1 EGSNGY, CDR2 YDSYNSKV. CDR3 size: 15 residues. The CDR3 region is CATWDGASSDWIKTF. For the CDR3, the DNA is TGTGCCACCTGGGACGGGGCGAGTAGTGATTGGATCAAGACGTTT.

Within the sample, this clone is hyperexpanded. The CDR3 region has the DNA TGTGCCACCTGGGACGGCCCGGGGTATAAGAAACTCTTT. Its protein product is CATWDGPGYKKLF. The chain joins TRGV4 to TRGJ1 or TRGJ2. J was trimmed by 7 bases and V by 4 bases; bases with no gene match: 10. The germline V gene encodes CDR1 EGSTGY and CDR2 YDSYTSSV. This CDR3 spans 13 amino acids.

The chain links TRGV10 to TRGJ1 or TRGJ2. TRGV10 is classed as an ORF, of uncertain function. V lost 11 bases, J lost 3 bases, and 8 bases stayed unmatched. This CDR3 has 12 residues. The CDR3 DNA follows: TGTGCTGCGGTTGGGATTTATTATAAGAAACTCTTT. Protein sequence: CAAVGIYYKKLF.

The V and J genes are TRGV8 and TRGJP1. The CDR3 loop spans 12 amino acids. Per the germline V gene, CDR1 is VENAVY and CDR2 is YDSYNSRV. The CDR3 bases are TGTGCACCTGGCCCTACTGGTTGGTTCAAGATATTT. Its protein is CAPGPTGWFKIF.

The chain joins TRGV8 to TRGJ1 or TRGJ2. The germline V gene has CDR1 VENAVY and CDR2 YDSYNSRV. This CDR3 contains 13 residues. DNA for the CDR3: TGTGCACCTGGGATCACGATTATTATTAAGAAACTCTTT. Encoded protein: CAPGITIIIKKLF.

This clone has only a few counts. A much bigger clone sits one base away, suggesting this may be a read error. The chain carries TRGV8 and TRGJ1 or TRGJ2. The CDR3 is made up of 13 amino acids. Germline loops: CDR1 VENAVY, CDR2 YDSYNSRV. The chain's CDR3 is CATWDHDYYKKLF. CDR3 sequence (DNA): TGCGCCACCTGGGATCACGATTATTATAAGAAACTCTTT.

The DNA of the CDR3 is TGTGCCACCTGGGGACGGGCCCGGGGGTATAAGAAACTCTTT. Its translation: CATWGRARGYKKLF. J is TRGJ1 or TRGJ2 and V is TRGV4. The trim removed 5 bases at V and 7 bases at J, leaving 14 bases unmatched. The germline V gene encodes CDR1 EGSTGY and CDR2 YDSYTSSV. The CDR3 is made up of 14 amino acids.

This clone was detected a few times. A single base separates this from a much larger clone, so it may be a read error. Distinct nucleotide sequences in the sample also encode this CDR3. The chain joins TRGV8 to TRGJ1 or TRGJ2. The CDR3 spans 11 residues. Germline CDR1 is VENAVY and CDR2 is YDSYNSRV. The CDR3 is CATWDLYKKLF. The CDR3 nucleotides are TGCGCCACCTGGGATTTATATAAGAAACTCTTT.

V usage is TRGV5 and J usage is TRGJ1 or TRGJ2. The CDR3 is 12 amino acids. Germline V CDR1 and CDR2: VINAFY, YDVSNSKD. The V and J ends lost 3 bases and 11 bases, in that order; junction bases with no gene match: 10. This CDR3 is CATWDGGGEKLF. The CDR3 DNA sequence: TGTGCCACCTGGGACGGGGGGGGGGAGAAACTCTTT.

The CDR3, as DNA: TGTGCCACCTGGGATGAGGTTTATAAGAAACTCTTT. Translated, it gives CATWDEVYKKLF. This sequence joins TRGV8 and TRGJ1 or TRGJ2. With V trimmed by 3 bases and J by 6 bases, 5 bases remained unmatched. The CDR3 contains 12 residues. Germline assignment: CDR1 VENAVY and CDR2 YDSYNSRV.

This clone is deemed hyperexpanded. The rearrangement joins TRGV3 to TRGJ1 or TRGJ2. The CDR3 is 9 amino acids. CDR1 is VTNTFY and CDR2 is YDVSTARD in the germline V gene (reference sequence). Trimming took 3 bases from V and 13 from J; bases not matched to a gene: 3. The CDR3 nucleotides are TGTGCCACCTGGGACGGTAAACTCTTT. As protein: CATWDGKLF.

The CDR3 DNA is TGTGCCACCTGGAGGCAATATTATAAGAAACTCTTT. Residues: CATWRQYYKKLF. The chain joins TRGV3 to TRGJ1 or TRGJ2. The CDR3 runs to 12 residues. The V gene's germline CDR1 is VTNTFY and CDR2 YDVSTARD (reference sequence). After removal of 6 bases from V and 4 bases from J, the junction contained 6 bases not matched to a gene.